Described below is a single T cell receptor (beta chain) sequence and its context. The sample comes from a study of blood T cell repertoires in COVID-19. Study at large: Sites across the United States, Italy and Spain contributed samples from acute and convalescent COVID-19. T cells, B-cell-depleted T cells, or PBMCs provided the cDNA or gDNA that served as material.

This table comes from immunoSEQ multiplex PCR, and its TCRdb copy is limited to in-frame clones, with some not included. This sample has roughly 270,000 clones, with approximately 91% found just once. This clonotype was obtained from a man aged 18 to 29 with active or convalescent COVID-19. Input material: peripheral blood.

The CDR3 DNA reads as TGTGCCAGCAGCGCCTCGGACAACCCAGAGACCCAGTACTTC. Residues: CASSASDNPETQYF. The chain combines TRBV9 with TRBJ2-5, with a tentative D call TRBD1 (5 bases). Per germline, CDR1 SGDLS and CDR2 YYNGEE. V lost 3 bases, J lost 4 bases, and 13 bases lay in between. CDR3 size: 14 residues.